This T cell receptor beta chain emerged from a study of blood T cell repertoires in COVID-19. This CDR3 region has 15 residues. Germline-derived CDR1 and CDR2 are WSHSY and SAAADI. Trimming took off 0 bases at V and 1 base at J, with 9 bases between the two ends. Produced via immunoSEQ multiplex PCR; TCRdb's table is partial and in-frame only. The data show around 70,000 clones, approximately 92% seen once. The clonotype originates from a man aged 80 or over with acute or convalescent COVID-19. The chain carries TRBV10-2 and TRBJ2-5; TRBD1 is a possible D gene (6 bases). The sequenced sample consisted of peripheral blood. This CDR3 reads CASSESRQVQETQYF. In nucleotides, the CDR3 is TGCGCCAGCAGTGAGTCCCGACAGGTCCAAGAGACCCAGTACTTC.